The rows below give T cell receptor beta chains drawn from one sample of a study of T cells after yellow fever vaccination. TCRdb analysed the 5' RACE reads with MiXCR anew, one entry per CDR3 protein. In the table there are about 350,000 distinct CDR3 sequences, 11% of which are singletons. Sample: PBMCs, taken on the day of the first yellow fever vaccination. Receptor source: a young man who received the YFV17D yellow fever vaccine. Both conserved end residues are trimmed from each CDR3. A D gene is named only where the DNA matches it firmly. The size field is filled for only some rows; it gives once, few, many or a size class.

CDR3 length: 14
J gene: TRBJ1-4
clone size: NA
V gene: TRBV5-1
D gene: NA
CDR3 protein: ASSLQGNRKEEKLF

CDR3 length: 10
J gene: TRBJ1-2
clone size: NA
V gene: TRBV7-9
D gene: TRBD1
CDR3 protein: ASSLRDRECT

CDR3 length: 14
J gene: TRBJ2-5
clone size: few
V gene: TRBV3-1
D gene: TRBD2
CDR3 protein: ASSQGLAAEEETQY

CDR3 length: 16
J gene: TRBJ1-1
clone size: few
V gene: TRBV3-1
D gene: NA
CDR3 protein: ASSQGYRDKRGNTEAF

CDR3 length: 17
J gene: TRBJ1-1
clone size: NA
V gene: TRBV12-3/TRBV12-4
D gene: TRBD1
CDR3 protein: ARDLWGQGLSWDYTEAF

CDR3 length: 14
J gene: TRBJ2-2
clone size: NA
V gene: TRBV11-2
D gene: NA
CDR3 protein: ASSSGWAVPTGELF

CDR3 length: 14
J gene: TRBJ2-2
clone size: few
V gene: TRBV5-4
D gene: NA
CDR3 protein: ASTLGLDGNTGELF

CDR3 length: 12
J gene: TRBJ1-2
clone size: NA
V gene: TRBV7-2
D gene: NA
CDR3 protein: ASSLAPTTYGYT

CDR3 length: 12
J gene: TRBJ2-5
clone size: NA
V gene: TRBV6-5
D gene: TRBD1
CDR3 protein: ASSSNRGQKTQY

CDR3 length: 13
J gene: TRBJ2-2
clone size: few
V gene: TRBV6-2/TRBV6-3
D gene: TRBD2
CDR3 protein: ASSYFLAGTGELF

CDR3 length: 14
J gene: TRBJ2-1
clone size: NA
V gene: TRBV7-3
D gene: TRBD2
CDR3 protein: ASSLTLAGGYNEQF

CDR3 length: 13
J gene: TRBJ1-3
clone size: few
V gene: TRBV12-3/TRBV12-4
D gene: NA
CDR3 protein: ASTMGGMGGNTIY

CDR3 length: 13
J gene: TRBJ1-1
clone size: many
V gene: TRBV27
D gene: NA
CDR3 protein: ASSPPLGMNTEAF

CDR3 length: 14
J gene: TRBJ2-3
clone size: NA
V gene: TRBV7-9
D gene: NA
CDR3 protein: ASSFNRYSSTDTQY

CDR3 length: 13
J gene: TRBJ2-3
clone size: few
V gene: TRBV7-2
D gene: NA
CDR3 protein: ASSLVTLSTDTQY

CDR3 length: 14
J gene: TRBJ1-2
clone size: few
V gene: TRBV10-3
D gene: TRBD1
CDR3 protein: AISEPGQGINYGYT

CDR3 length: 10
J gene: TRBJ2-5
clone size: NA
V gene: TRBV28
D gene: NA
CDR3 protein: ASSLIQETQS

CDR3 length: 12
J gene: TRBJ2-3
clone size: many
V gene: TRBV30
D gene: NA
CDR3 protein: AGSGWGPTDTQY

CDR3 length: 11
J gene: TRBJ2-1
clone size: NA
V gene: TRBV20-1
D gene: NA
CDR3 protein: SARGLGAREQF

CDR3 length: 13
J gene: TRBJ1-6
clone size: few
V gene: TRBV7-8
D gene: NA
CDR3 protein: ASSLDRLGASPLH

CDR3 length: 10
J gene: TRBJ1-1
clone size: NA
V gene: TRBV18
D gene: NA
CDR3 protein: ASSPIGDEAF

CDR3 length: 13
J gene: TRBJ2-5
clone size: few
V gene: TRBV7-2
D gene: NA
CDR3 protein: ASSGKGSEGETQY

CDR3 length: 13
J gene: TRBJ1-6
clone size: NA
V gene: TRBV7-9
D gene: NA
CDR3 protein: ASSSRTSTNSPLH

CDR3 length: 10
J gene: TRBJ2-1
clone size: few
V gene: TRBV12-3/TRBV12-4
D gene: NA
CDR3 protein: ASKVNYNEQF

CDR3 length: 10
J gene: TRBJ2-3
clone size: NA
V gene: TRBV5-6
D gene: NA
CDR3 protein: ASERGTDTQY

CDR3 length: 12
J gene: TRBJ2-2
clone size: few
V gene: TRBV5-1
D gene: TRBD1
CDR3 protein: ASIRDSYTGELF

CDR3 length: 12
J gene: TRBJ2-3
clone size: many
V gene: TRBV7-2
D gene: NA
CDR3 protein: ASSLRRSPDTQY

CDR3 length: 11
J gene: TRBJ1-2
clone size: few
V gene: TRBV20-1
D gene: TRBD1
CDR3 protein: SASRGRRYGYT

CDR3 length: 13
J gene: TRBJ1-1
clone size: NA
V gene: TRBV20-1
D gene: TRBD1
CDR3 protein: SADRQGRTNTEAF

CDR3 length: 13
J gene: TRBJ2-2
clone size: NA
V gene: TRBV12-3/TRBV12-4
D gene: NA
CDR3 protein: ASSLSFANTGELF

CDR3 length: 13
J gene: TRBJ2-1
clone size: few
V gene: TRBV15
D gene: NA
CDR3 protein: ATSRGSTVSLEQF

CDR3 length: 14
J gene: TRBJ2-1
clone size: few
V gene: TRBV27
D gene: TRBD2
CDR3 protein: ASTVRSGGPYNEQF

CDR3 length: 13
J gene: TRBJ1-5
clone size: few
V gene: TRBV4-1
D gene: NA
CDR3 protein: ASSQEYVSNQPQH

CDR3 length: 12
J gene: TRBJ1-6
clone size: NA
V gene: TRBV10-3
D gene: TRBD1
CDR3 protein: AISADRVNSPLH

CDR3 length: 13
J gene: TRBJ1-6
clone size: NA
V gene: TRBV12-3/TRBV12-4
D gene: TRBD1
CDR3 protein: ASRLRTGGVSPLH

CDR3 length: 11
J gene: TRBJ1-6
clone size: NA
V gene: TRBV5-1
D gene: NA
CDR3 protein: ASSFGTDSPLH

CDR3 length: 12
J gene: TRBJ1-5
clone size: few
V gene: TRBV20-1
D gene: NA
CDR3 protein: SARPGDSNQPQH